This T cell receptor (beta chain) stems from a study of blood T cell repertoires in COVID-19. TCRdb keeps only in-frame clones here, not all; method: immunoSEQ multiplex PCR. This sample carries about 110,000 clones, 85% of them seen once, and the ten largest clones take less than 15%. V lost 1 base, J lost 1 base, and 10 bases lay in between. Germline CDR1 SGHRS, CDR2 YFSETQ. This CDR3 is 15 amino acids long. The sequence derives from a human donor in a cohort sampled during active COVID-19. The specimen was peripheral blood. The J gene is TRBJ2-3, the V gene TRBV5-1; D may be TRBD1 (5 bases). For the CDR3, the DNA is TGCGCCAGCAGCTTGATCAGGGCGGGCACAGATACGCAGTATTTT. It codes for CASSLIRAGTDTQYF.